This note documents a single T cell receptor beta chain sequence. Measured with immunoSEQ multiplex PCR; TCRdb has only the in-frame clones, and not every one. This sample has 150,000 to 160,000 clones, with under 95% found just once. The data belong to a study of blood T cell repertoires in COVID-19. CDR1 is KGHDR and CDR2 is SFDVKD in the germline V gene. The CDR3 is 12 amino acids. V shed 8 bases, J shed 7 bases, and the junction held 1 base outside the gene matches. The sequence derives from a middle-aged man with acute or convalescent COVID-19. The sequencing input was peripheral blood. The rearrangement joins TRBV24-1 to TRBJ2-1; TRBD2 aligns across 10 bases. The CDR3 is CATTSGRNEQFF. The DNA for the CDR3 is TGTGCCACCACTAGCGGGAGAAATGAGCAGTTCTTC.